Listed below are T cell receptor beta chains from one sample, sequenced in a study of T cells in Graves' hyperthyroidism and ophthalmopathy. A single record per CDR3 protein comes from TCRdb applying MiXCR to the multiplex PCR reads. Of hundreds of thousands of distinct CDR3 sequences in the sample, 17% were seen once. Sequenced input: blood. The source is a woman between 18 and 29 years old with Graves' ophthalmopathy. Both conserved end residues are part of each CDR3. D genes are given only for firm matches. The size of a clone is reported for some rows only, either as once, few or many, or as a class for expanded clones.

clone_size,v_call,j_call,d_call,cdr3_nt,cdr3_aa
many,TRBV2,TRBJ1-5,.,TGTGCCAGCGGGGGGGACGGGAATCAGCCCCAGCATTTT,CASGGDGNQPQHF
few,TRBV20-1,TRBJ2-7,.,TGCAGTGCTAGAGAAAGCTACGAGCAGTACTTC,CSARESYEQYF
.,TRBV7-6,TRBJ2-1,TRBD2,TGTGCCAGCAGCTTAGCTAGCGGGAGTAATAATGAGCAGTTCTTC,CASSLASGSNNEQFF
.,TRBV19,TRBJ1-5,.,TGTGCCAGTAGTATAGCCTCGGGTGCGAGCAATCAGCCCCAGCATTTT,CASSIASGASNQPQHF
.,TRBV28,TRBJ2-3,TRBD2,TGTGCCAGCAGAGCATTAGCGGGAGGGCGGACAGATACGCAGTATTTT,CASRALAGGRTDTQYF
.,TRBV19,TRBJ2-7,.,TGTGCCAGTAGTACCTCCGGGACCCAAGCCTACGAGCAGTACTTC,CASSTSGTQAYEQYF
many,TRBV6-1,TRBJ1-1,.,TGTGCCAGCAGCCGCGACGGAACCACTGAAGCTTTCTTT,CASSRDGTTEAFF
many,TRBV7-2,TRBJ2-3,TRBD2,TGTGCCAGCAGCCCCCGACTAGCGGGGCACACAGATACGCAGTATTTT,CASSPRLAGHTDTQYF
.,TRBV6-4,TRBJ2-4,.,TGTGCCAGCAGTGAAAAGCCCGAGGACATTCAGTACTTC,CASSEKPEDIQYF
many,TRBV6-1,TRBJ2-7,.,TGTGCCAGCAAACCGATACTAGAAGGCTACGAGCAGTACTTC,CASKPILEGYEQYF
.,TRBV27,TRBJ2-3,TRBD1,TGTGCCAGCAGTTTTGGACAGGGGATAGATACGCAGTATTTT,CASSFGQGIDTQYF
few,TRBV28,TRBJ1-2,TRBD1,TGTGCCACGTGGGGACAGGGGATTAGATCGCGTGGCTACACCTTC,CATWGQGIRSRGYTF
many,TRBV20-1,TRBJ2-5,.,TGCAGTGCTAGGGACCGCTACCAAGAGACCCAGTACTTC,CSARDRYQETQYF
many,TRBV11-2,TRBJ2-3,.,TGTGCCACCGGCCCTCCGGGACCTTCCATCCCTGGCACAGATACGCAGTATTTT,CATGPPGPSIPGTDTQYF
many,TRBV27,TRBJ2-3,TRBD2,TGTGCCAGCAGTTGGTACCCGGCTAGCGGACCCACAGATACGCAGTATTTT,CASSWYPASGPTDTQYF
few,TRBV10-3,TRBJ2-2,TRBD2,TGTGCCATCAGTACTAGCGACACCGGGGAGCTGTTTTTT,CAISTSDTGELFF
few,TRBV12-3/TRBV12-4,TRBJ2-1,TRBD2,TGTGCCAGCAGGGACGGGGGGGCTTCTAGGGATGAGCAGTTCTTC,CASRDGGASRDEQFF
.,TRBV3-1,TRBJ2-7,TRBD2,TGTGCCAGCAGCCCCAGGGGGGCTAGCGGGAGGGGATCGGACTACGAGCAGTACTTC,CASSPRGASGRGSDYEQYF
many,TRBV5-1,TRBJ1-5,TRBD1,TGCGCCAGCAGCTTGGGGACAGGGATGAAGCCCCAGCATTTT,CASSLGTGMKPQHF
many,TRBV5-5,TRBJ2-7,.,TGTGCCAGCAGCTTGGGACTGAATACGAGGGAGCAGTACTTC,CASSLGLNTREQYF
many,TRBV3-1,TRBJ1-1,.,TGTGCCAGCAGCCAAGAGTGGAACACTGAAGCTTTCTTT,CASSQEWNTEAFF
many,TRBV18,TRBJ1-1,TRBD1,TGTGCCAGCTCACGGGACAGGAACACTGAAGCTTTCTTT,CASSRDRNTEAFF
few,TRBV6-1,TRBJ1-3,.,TGTGCCAGCAGTGATCCAGTCTCTGGAAACACCATATATTTT,CASSDPVSGNTIYF
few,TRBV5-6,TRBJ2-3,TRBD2,TGTGCCAGCAGCTTGGACCGCCTAGCGGGGGGGGGGGATACGCAGTATTTT,CASSLDRLAGGGDTQYF
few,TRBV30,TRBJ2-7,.,.,CAWSALITSSTSSTYEQYF
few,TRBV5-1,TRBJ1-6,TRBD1,TGCGCCAGCAGCTTGCAGGGGGCGCGGGATTCACCCCTCCACTTT,CASSLQGARDSPLHF
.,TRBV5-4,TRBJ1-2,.,TGTGCCAGCAGCTTGGCCGGGACAAAAGCTAACTATGGCTACACCTTC,CASSLAGTKANYGYTF
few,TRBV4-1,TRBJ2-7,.,TGCGCCAGCAGCCAAGTTAGTCTTTCTCGGGACGAGCAGTACTTC,CASSQVSLSRDEQYF
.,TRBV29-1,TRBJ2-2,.,TGCAGCGTCCACAGAAACACCGGGGAGCTGTTTTTT,CSVHRNTGELFF
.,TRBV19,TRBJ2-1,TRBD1,TGTGCCAGTAGTAGGCCGAGGACAGGGGGTGGGAATGAGCAGTTCTTC,CASSRPRTGGGNEQFF
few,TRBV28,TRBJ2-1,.,TGTGCCGGCAGTTACCGCGGTTCAGGTAGCTCCTACAATGAGCAGCTCTTC,CAGSYRGSGSSYNEQLF
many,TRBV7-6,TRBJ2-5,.,TGTGCCAGCAGCTTAGATGGCCACGGGGGAGAGACCCAGTACTTC,CASSLDGHGGETQYF
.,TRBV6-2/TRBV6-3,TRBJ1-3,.,TGTGCCAGCAGTTACCGGCCTGGAAACACCATATATTTT,CASSYRPGNTIYF
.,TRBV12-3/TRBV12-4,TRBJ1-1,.,TGTGCCAGCAGTTTATTTGGGGGGGGGACCACTGAAGCTTTCTTT,CASSLFGGGTTEAFF
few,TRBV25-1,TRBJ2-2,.,TGTGCCAGCAGTGTGAGGGACGGGATGGAGAACACCGGGGAGCTGTTTTTT,CASSVRDGMENTGELFF
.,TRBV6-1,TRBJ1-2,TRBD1,TGTGCCAGCATCAGACCGGGACAGGGGAGGGGAGACTATGGCTACACCTTC,CASIRPGQGRGDYGYTF
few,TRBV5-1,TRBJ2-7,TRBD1,TGCGCCAGCAGCTTGGGGACAGGGGGCTTCGGAAACGACGAGCAGTACTTC,CASSLGTGGFGNDEQYF
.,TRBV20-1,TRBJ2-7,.,TGCAGTGCTAGGTGGGCCTACGAGCAGTACTTC,CSARWAYEQYF
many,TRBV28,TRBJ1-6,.,TGTGCCAGCAGTTTATCGTCGCGGGGTAATTCACCCCTCCACTTT,CASSLSSRGNSPLHF
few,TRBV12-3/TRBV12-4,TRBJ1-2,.,TGTGCCAGCAGTCGGGACAAGGCCTATGGCTACACCTTC,CASSRDKAYGYTF
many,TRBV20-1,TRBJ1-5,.,TGCAGTGCTAGGCCCAGCGTTAATAGCAATCAGCCCCAGCATTTT,CSARPSVNSNQPQHF
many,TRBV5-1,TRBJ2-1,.,TGCGCCAGCAGTAGCGGACGGGAGCAGTTCTTC,CASSSGREQFF
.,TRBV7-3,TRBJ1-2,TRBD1,TGTGCCAGCAGCTTACCACAGGGGGAGGGCTACACCTTC,CASSLPQGEGYTF
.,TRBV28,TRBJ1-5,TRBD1,TGTGCCGGCAGTTTGACAGGGGGCAATCAGCCCCAGCATTTT,CAGSLTGGNQPQHF
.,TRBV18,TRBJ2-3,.,TGTGCCAGCTCAGCGGAGCTAGGCACAGATACGCAGTATTTT,CASSAELGTDTQYF
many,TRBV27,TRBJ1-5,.,TGTGCCAGCAGGCCCGCGGAAGAAGTTAGCAATCAGCCCCAGCATTTT,CASRPAEEVSNQPQHF